This entry is about one T cell receptor (beta chain). Its antigen is unknown. Use of 60 Vbeta and 13 Jbeta primers characterized the PCR. Assay: immunoSEQ multiplex PCR; the TCRdb copy retains only in-frame clones and omits some. The table lists about 190,000 clones, around 86% of them singletons. With 0 bases removed from V and 9 bases from J, the gap between germline ends came to 9 bases. Germline values: CDR1 LGHNA, CDR2 YNFKEQ. This CDR3 has 13 residues. This specimen belongs to a study of cytomegalovirus exposure and HLA in healthy donors. Notes on the study in general: A later look showed TCR association rates differing by HLA locus, highest for DRB1 and lowest for HLA-C.

The source of this sequence is a middle-aged man in good health and CMV-seropositive. The rearrangement links TRBV4-2 to TRBJ2-1; no firm D call. The sample consisted of PBMCs. For the CDR3, the DNA is TGTGCCAGCAGCCAAGAAAGGAGAAGTGAGCAGTTCTTC. This codes for CASSQERRSEQFF.